The sequence of this T cell receptor beta chain was determined in a study of T-cell reconstitution after alpha-beta-depleted transplantation in children. Molecular barcoding with unique molecular identifiers was used for the TCRbeta library. TCRdb independently ran MiXCR on the PCR reads; one entry per CDR3 protein. The sample lists around 130,000 distinct CDR3 sequences, roughly 9% seen once, with about 25% in the top ten. Notes on the study in general: There were reportedly several hundred expanded graft clones from which alpha-beta T cells came about two months after transplant.

With regard to this clonotype: Its target is unknown.

J gave up 0 bases and V 3 bases, and 9 bases lay outside the gene matches. The CDR3 loop spans 17 amino acids. The rearrangement uses TRBV12-3 or TRBV12-4 and TRBJ2-3; 7 nucleotides align to TRBD2. Sequencing was performed on PBMCs, mostly from graft donor cells, taken 180 days after TCRalphabeta/CD19-depleted stem cell transplant. This receptor was taken from a girl younger than two who had a stem cell transplant for combined immunodeficiency, so the T cells may come from the graft donor. Written as DNA, the CDR3 is TGTGCCAGCAGTTTTCACTACCAGCGGGGTAGCACAGATACGCAGTATTTT. Its translation is CASSFHYQRGSTDTQYF.